This entry lists 20 T cell receptor beta chains sequenced from one sample in a study of cytomegalovirus exposure and HLA in healthy donors. It was with 60 Vbeta and 13 Jbeta primers that the PCR ran. Sequenced by immunoSEQ multiplex PCR; TCRdb stores in-frame clones only, minus some. The data contain approximately 95,000 clones, around 81% of them singletons. Material: PBMCs. Source of these receptors: a woman in her 70s in good health and CMV-seropositive.

This clone was observed a single time. The CDR3 here is CASAAGQNTEAFF. CDR3 DNA sequence: TGTGCCAGCGCCGCAGGACAGAACACTGAAGCTTTCTTT. The rearrangement joins TRBV2 to TRBJ1-1; possibly TRBD1 for D (5 bases). CDR1 and CDR2 from the germline V gene are SNHLY and FYNNEI. V lost 8 bases and J 1 base, leaving 11 bases between the germline ends. The CDR3 is 13 residues long.

The chain has TRBV10-2 and TRBJ1-2; a possible D gene is TRBD1 (6 bases). There are 13 residues in the CDR3. The germline CDR1 and CDR2 sequences are WSHSY and SAAADI. The V and J ends lost 3 bases and 5 bases respectively, with 10 bases between them. The CDR3 coding sequence is TGCGCCAGCAGTGAACAGGGCGAATATGGCTACACCTTC. As protein: CASSEQGEYGYTF.

The chain combines TRBV28 with TRBJ2-2, with 7 bases matching TRBD1. This CDR3 contains 17 residues. Germline V CDR1 and CDR2: MDHEN, SYDVKM. The V segment lost 6 bases and the J segment 2 bases; nucleotides outside the gene matches: 12. Here the CDR3 reads CASRQDRDPRNTGELFF. CDR3 DNA sequence: TGTGCCAGCAGACAAGACAGGGACCCGCGAAACACCGGGGAGCTGTTTTTT.

The chain uses TRBV7-9 and TRBJ1-4; D call uncertain. Trimming left V 3 bases short and J 5 bases short, with 10 bases between. This CDR3 region has 14 residues. CDR1 and CDR2 from the germline V gene are SEHNR and FQNEAQ (reference sequence). The CDR3 region has the DNA TGTGCCAGCAGCTTGGTAACGGTGAATGAAAAACTGTTTTTT. This codes for CASSLVTVNEKLFF.

The gene calls are TRBV7-2 and TRBJ2-3; D uncertain. There are 15 residues in the CDR3. Germline CDR1 SGHTA, CDR2 FQGNSA. The V gene lost 2 bases and the J gene lost 0 bases, with 9 bases spanning the gap. The CDR3 region is CASSLIDMSTDTQYF. CDR3 nucleotide sequence: TGTGCCAGCAGCTTAATCGACATGAGCACAGATACGCAGTATTTT.

In nucleotides, the CDR3 is TGTGCCATCAGCACAGGGAGGAACACTGAAGCTTTCTTT. Amino acid sequence: CAISTGRNTEAFF. The J gene is TRBJ1-1, the V gene TRBV10-3, with D possibly being TRBD1 (6 bases). Per the germline V gene, CDR1 is ENHRY and CDR2 is SYGVKD. CDR3 length: 13 residues. V lost 6 bases and J lost 1, with 9 bases in between.

V gene TRBV7-9 combines with J gene TRBJ2-7; 8 bases align to TRBD1. Germline V CDR1 and CDR2: SEHNR, FQNEAQ (reference sequence). The CDR3 is 17 amino acids. J gave up 0 bases and V 4 bases, and 11 bases lay outside the gene matches. CDR3 sequence (DNA): TGTGCCAGCAGCTCCTCAGCTGGGGGGACAGGCTCCTACGAGCAGTACTTC. It translates to CASSSSAGGTGSYEQYF.

The V and J genes are TRBV19 and TRBJ2-7; 9 nucleotides align to TRBD1. The V gene's germline CDR1 is LNHDA and CDR2 SQIVND (reference sequence). V shed 7 bases and J 2 bases; nucleotides not matched to a gene: 3. This CDR3 has 13 amino acids. In DNA, the CDR3 is TGTGCCAGTAAACGGACAGGGGCCTACGAGCAGTACTTC. It specifies CASKRTGAYEQYF.

This clone was picked up one time. V and J are TRBV6-6 and TRBJ2-7, with TRBD1 matching over 10 bases. Trimming cost V 6 bases and J 1 base; bases outside gene matches: 6. Looked up from germline, CDR1 is MNHNY and CDR2 is SVGAGI (reference sequence). This CDR3 is built from 15 residues. CDR3 in DNA: TGTGCCAGCAGCCCGGGACAGGGGTGGTCCTACGAGCAGTACTTC. It specifies CASSPGQGWSYEQYF.

In its sample, this clone was seen a few times. The chain recombines TRBV7-2 with TRBJ2-7; the D is unclear. The CDR3 runs 14 residues. Deletions cut 5 bases from V and 3 bases from J, with 14 bases between. The germline V gene encodes CDR1 SGHTA and CDR2 FQGNSA. The CDR3 here is CASSADLLYYEQYF. The CDR3 DNA is TGTGCCAGCAGCGCTGACTTACTCTACTACGAGCAGTACTTC.

The rearrangement links TRBV13 to TRBJ1-2, with 9 bases that match TRBD1. V lost 5 bases to trimming and J lost 6 bases; unmatched junction nucleotides: 7. CDR3 length equals 14 residues. CDR1 PRHDT and CDR2 FYEKMQ come from the germline V gene (reference sequence). In DNA form, the CDR3 reads TGTGCCAGCAGCACACCCACAGGGGGCAATGGCTACACCTTC. This codes for CASSTPTGGNGYTF.

The chain combines TRBV19 with TRBJ1-5; a weak D match, TRBD1 (6 bases). The CDR3 spans 17 residues. CDR1 is LNHDA and CDR2 is SQIVND in the germline V gene (reference sequence). Trimming cost V 3 bases and J 5 bases, with 20 bases left between them. The DNA of the CDR3 is TGTGCCAGTAGTATCCCCAAGGGGGGGGGATTTGATCAGCCCCAGCATTTT. As protein: CASSIPKGGGFDQPQHF.

The chain carries TRBV29-1 and TRBJ2-7, with 9 bases that match TRBD1. Germline trimming cut 5 bases from V and 6 bases from J; bases unmatched to any gene: 8. The CDR3 contains 13 residues. CDR1 is SQVTM, CDR2 ANQGSEA, per germline. The CDR3 is CSVRRGQGREQYF. The CDR3, as DNA: TGCAGCGTTCGTAGGGGACAGGGACGCGAGCAGTACTTC.

The rearrangement uses TRBV19 and TRBJ2-2; 16 bases map to TRBD2. Germline assignment: CDR1 LNHDA and CDR2 SQIVND (reference sequence). This CDR3 comprises 18 residues. With V trimmed by 9 bases and J by 4 bases, 11 bases remained unmatched. The CDR3 nucleotides read TGTGCCAGCAGAAAGGGGACTAGCGGGAGGGCCGGCACCGGGGAGCTGTTTTTT. It yields the protein CASRKGTSGRAGTGELFF.

The CDR3 coding sequence is TGTGCCAGTATCCACTCTGCGGGAGACTCCTACAATGAGCAGTTCTTC. Translation: CASIHSAGDSYNEQFF. The V call is TRBV19, the J call TRBJ2-1; 7 nucleotides align to TRBD2. V lost 7 bases to trimming and J lost 0 bases; unmatched junction nucleotides: 9. This CDR3 comprises 16 residues. Germline V gives CDR1 LNHDA, CDR2 SQIVND (reference sequence).

In this sample, this clone turned up a few times. J is TRBJ1-4 and V is TRBV29-1; D perhaps matches TRBD1 (6 bases). V was cut by 6 bases and J by 4 bases, with 9 bases left in between. Germline lookup yields CDR1 SQVTM and CDR2 ANQGSEA. This CDR3 is built from 12 residues. CDR3 protein: CSVQDSNEKLFF. CDR3 nucleotides: TGCAGCGTCCAGGACAGTAATGAAAAACTGTTTTTT.

This clone came up once. The genes are TRBV7-8 and TRBJ2-7, with 7 bases that match TRBD2. CDR1 SGHVS and CDR2 FQNEAQ come from the germline V gene. CDR3 size: 17 residues. After removal of 1 base from V and 3 bases from J, the junction contained 12 bases not matched to a gene. The CDR3 sequence: CASSLGPRLAVNYEQYF. In DNA, the CDR3 is TGTGCCAGCAGCTTAGGGCCCCGGCTAGCGGTCAACTACGAGCAGTACTTC.

The chain links TRBV19 to TRBJ2-1, with TRBD2 matching over 12 bases. Unmatched junction bases numbered 9, after V lost 4 bases and J lost 5 bases. This CDR3 has 17 residues. Per germline, CDR1 LNHDA and CDR2 SQIVND (reference sequence). Here the CDR3 reads CASSTQTSGSKDNEQFF. The CDR3 nucleotides are TGTGCCAGTAGTACCCAGACTAGCGGGAGTAAAGACAATGAGCAGTTCTTC.

This chain uses TRBV30 with TRBJ2-2; D not certain. CDR1 GTSNPN and CDR2 SVGIG come from the germline V gene (reference sequence). V gave up 0 bases and J gave up 0 bases, with 8 bases separating them. This CDR3 comprises 15 residues. CDR3 bases: TGTGCCTGGAGTGTACTCCCCACGAACACCGGGGAGCTGTTTTTT. Translation gives CAWSVLPTNTGELFF.

This clone turned up a few times. The chain carries TRBV10-1 and TRBJ2-1; 14 nucleotides line up with TRBD2. Trimming removed 8 bases from V and 8 bases from J; junction bases left unmatched: 2. The length of the CDR3 is 13 residues. From germline, CDR1 is WNHNN and CDR2 SYGVQD (reference sequence). CDR3 coding DNA: TGCGCCAGCGGGACTAGCGGGAGCTATGAGCAGTTCTTC. It yields the protein CASGTSGSYEQFF.